These 28 T cell receptor beta chains share one sample of origin, sequenced in a study of blood T cell repertoires in COVID-19. TCRdb keeps only in-frame clones here, not all; method: immunoSEQ multiplex PCR. The sample consists of roughly 70,000 clones, over 75% of them appearing once. The sequencing input was peripheral blood. The receptors stem from a human donor in a cohort sampled during active COVID-19.

J is TRBJ1-2 and V is TRBV5-4; TRBD1 matches at 8 bases. The CDR3 contains 17 residues. The germline CDR1 and CDR2 sequences are SGHNT and YYREEE (reference sequence). V shed 6 bases and J 8 bases; nucleotides not matched to a gene: 21. The CDR3 reads CASTLDGTGAARGGYTF. The CDR3 DNA sequence: TGTGCCAGCACCCTGGACGGGACAGGTGCGGCACGTGGCGGCTACACCTTC.

The chain carries TRBV11-1 and TRBJ2-7; 8 nucleotides match TRBD1. The CDR3 is made up of 14 amino acids. The ends lost 5 bases at V and 2 bases at J; junction bases unmatched: 5. CDR1 is SGHAT and CDR2 is FQDESV in the germline V gene (reference sequence). The CDR3 nucleotides are TGTGCCAGCAGCATGACAGGGGTTCCCTACGAGCAGTACTTC. This codes for CASSMTGVPYEQYF.

This clone was seen just once. The V gene is TRBV19, the J gene TRBJ1-1, with 7 bases lining up with TRBD1. Unmatched junction bases numbered 7, after V lost 5 bases and J lost 1 base. Germline values: CDR1 LNHDA, CDR2 SQIVND (reference sequence). This CDR3 has 15 residues. The CDR3 region is CASSRDRGGNTEAFF. DNA for the CDR3: TGTGCCAGTAGTCGGGACAGAGGGGGGAACACTGAAGCTTTCTTT.

V usage is TRBV28 and J usage is TRBJ2-2, with D uncertain. The CDR3 is 13 residues long. CDR1 and CDR2 from the germline V gene are MDHEN and SYDVKM. V shed 6 bases and J shed 0 bases, with 5 bases lying between them. The CDR3 DNA is TGTGCCAGCAGCACTACGAACACCGGGGAGCTGTTTTTT. It is translated as CASSTTNTGELFF.

This rearrangement joins TRBV5-1 to TRBJ2-1, with 10 bases identical to TRBD2. CDR3 length: 15 residues. The V gene's germline CDR1 is SGHRS and CDR2 YFSETQ. V gave up 2 bases and J gave up 3 bases; unmatched junction bases: 2. The CDR3: CASSLAGGVYNEQFF. CDR3 in DNA: TGCGCCAGCAGCTTAGCGGGAGGGGTCTACAATGAGCAGTTCTTC.

The V call is TRBV3-1 (or the pseudogene TRBV3-2), the J call TRBJ2-6; no definite D call. The V gene lost 3 bases and the J gene lost 1 base, with 13 bases spanning the gap. The germline V gene encodes CDR1 LGHDT and CDR2 YNNKEL (reference sequence). The CDR3 is made up of 17 amino acids. CDR3 nucleotides: TGTGCCAGCAGCCACCACCTCACACAATCTGGGGCCAACGTCCTGACTTTC. Its translation is CASSHHLTQSGANVLTF.

The V and J genes are TRBV6-2 or TRBV6-3 and TRBJ2-7, with TRBD2 identical over 9 bases. CDR3 size: 15 residues. The V segment lost 0 bases and the J segment 4 bases; nucleotides outside the gene matches: 4. Germline V gene sequence: CDR1 MNHEY, CDR2 SVGEGT. The CDR3 spells CASSYSKTSGYEQYF. The DNA for the CDR3 is TGTGCCAGCAGTTACTCGAAGACTAGCGGTTACGAGCAGTACTTC.

The CDR3, as DNA: TGTGCCAGCTCAAGCGGGCCTAGCGGGCACAATGAGCAGTTCTTC. Translation: CASSSGPSGHNEQFF. The chain recombines TRBV18 with TRBJ2-1, with TRBD2 identical over 8 bases. Germline V gives CDR1 KGHSH, CDR2 LQKENI. The CDR3 totals 15 residues. Germline trimming cut 5 bases from V and 5 bases from J; bases unmatched to any gene: 8.

This clone appeared a single time. The V gene is TRBV11-3, the J gene TRBJ2-3; 13 bases map to TRBD2. V was clipped by 5 bases and J by 6 bases; unmatched bases: 14. The germline CDR1 and CDR2 sequences are SGHNT and YENEEA. The CDR3 has 18 residues. Here the CDR3 reads CASSAGTSGTKTLDTQYF. The DNA for the CDR3 is TGTGCCAGCAGCGCCGGGACTAGCGGGACTAAAACGCTGGATACGCAGTATTTT.

The gene calls are TRBV7-8 and TRBJ2-7, with TRBD1 as a possible D gene (5 bases). Germline V gene data show CDR1 as SGHVS and CDR2 as FQNEAQ. Trimming took 2 bases from V and 2 from J, leaving 10 bases between them. The CDR3 contains 14 residues. CDR3 amino acids: CASSLWAGPYEQYF. Written as DNA, the CDR3 is TGTGCCAGCAGCTTATGGGCAGGGCCCTACGAGCAGTACTTC.

This sequence joins TRBV2 and TRBJ2-7; 10 bases fit TRBD1. V lost 6 bases to trimming and J lost 3 bases; unmatched junction nucleotides: 5. Per germline, CDR1 SNHLY and CDR2 FYNNEI. The CDR3 length is 14 residues. The CDR3 is CASRTRDRGYEQYF. For the CDR3, the DNA is TGTGCCAGCAGAACCCGGGACAGGGGCTACGAGCAGTACTTC.

DNA of the CDR3: TGTGCCAGTAGTCGGGGACTAGCGGGAGTGGGCTCCTACAATGAGCAGTTCTTC. As protein: CASSRGLAGVGSYNEQFF. The chain carries TRBV19 and TRBJ2-1, with TRBD2 matching over 14 bases. CDR1 is LNHDA and CDR2 is SQIVND in the germline V gene (reference sequence). CDR3 size: 18 residues. With V trimmed by 5 bases and J by 0 bases, 6 bases remained unmatched.

The chain combines TRBV19 with TRBJ1-2; D call uncertain. V was trimmed by 7 bases and J by 2 bases, leaving 14 bases between them. There are 14 residues in the CDR3. The V gene's germline CDR1 is LNHDA and CDR2 SQIVND (reference sequence). In DNA form, the CDR3 reads TGTGCCAGTATCGCACCGTGGCCCAACTATGGCTACACCTTC. It yields the protein CASIAPWPNYGYTF.

The chain has TRBV5-6 and TRBJ2-7, with D maybe TRBD2 (5 bases). V lost 3 bases to trimming and J lost 6 bases, with 13 bases between them. The germline gives CDR1 SGHDT, CDR2 YYEEEE. CDR3 length equals 13 residues. The CDR3 sequence is CASSYRVRGEQYF. CDR3 sequence (DNA): TGTGCCAGCAGCTATAGGGTTCGGGGCGAGCAGTACTTC.

This chain joins TRBV2 and TRBJ2-7; 9 bases agree with TRBD2. The V gene's germline CDR1 is SNHLY and CDR2 FYNNEI. This CDR3 contains 15 residues. The junction had 7 bases not matched to a gene; V was cut back by 5 bases and J by 2 bases. CDR3 in amino acids: CASSPGTSFTYEQYF. Written as DNA, the CDR3 is TGTGCCAGCAGTCCCGGGACTAGCTTCACCTACGAGCAGTACTTC.

The chain has TRBV3-1 (or the pseudogene TRBV3-2) and TRBJ1-3; D gene uncertain. This CDR3 has 13 residues. The germline gives CDR1 LGHDT, CDR2 YNNKEL (reference sequence). V gave up 1 base and J gave up 7 bases, with 8 bases separating them. Here the CDR3 reads CASSQARSNTIYF. In DNA form, the CDR3 reads TGTGCCAGCAGCCAAGCTCGGAGCAACACCATATATTTT.

J is TRBJ2-2 and V is TRBV9; D is ambiguous. This CDR3 is built from 13 residues. Germline CDR1 is SGDLS and CDR2 is YYNGEE. V lost 2 bases to trimming and J lost 4 bases, with 6 bases between them. DNA of the CDR3: TGTGCCAGCAGCGTGTTTAGCACCGGGGAGCTGTTTTTT. Translated, it gives CASSVFSTGELFF.

The chain recombines TRBV27 with TRBJ1-2; tentatively, D is TRBD1 (6 bases). This CDR3 has 13 residues. V shed 6 bases and J shed 2 bases, with 10 bases lying between them. CDR1 is MNHEY and CDR2 is SMNVEV in the germline V gene (reference sequence). The CDR3, as DNA: TGTGCCAGCAGAACGACAGGAAACTATGGCTACACCTTC. This translates into CASRTTGNYGYTF.

In its sample, this clone was seen a few times. This rearrangement joins TRBV4-3 to TRBJ1-1; possibly TRBD1 for D (5 bases). The CDR3 has 13 residues. The V end lost 2 bases, the J end lost 2 bases, and 6 bases lay between the germline ends. Germline CDR1 is LGHNA and CDR2 is YSLEER. CDR3 in DNA: TGCGCCAGCAGCCAAACAGGAAACACTGAAGCTTTCTTT. Its translation is CASSQTGNTEAFF.

The J gene is TRBJ2-1, the V gene TRBV4-1, with D tentatively TRBD2 (6 bases). Germline V gives CDR1 MGHRA, CDR2 YSYEKL. The CDR3 is 17 amino acids. The V gene lost 0 bases and the J gene lost 0 bases, with 12 bases spanning the gap. CDR3 DNA: TGCGCCAGCAGCCAAGAGGGGGAGGCCAGCTCCTACAATGAGCAGTTCTTC. Its protein product is CASSQEGEASSYNEQFF.

The CDR3 DNA reads TGTGCCATCAGCGAAGACATAAGGGGAAGTAACACCATATATTTT. This sequence encodes CAISEDIRGSNTIYF. The chain recombines TRBV10-3 with TRBJ1-3, with a weak D call TRBD1 (5 bases). CDR3 length: 15 residues. Germline V gene sequence: CDR1 ENHRY, CDR2 SYGVKD. The germline V and J ends were trimmed by 6 bases and 7 bases, with 19 bases remaining between them.

In DNA form, the CDR3 reads TGTGCCAGCAGTTACGGAGACAGGGGAAGAGCTTTCTTT. This translates into CASSYGDRGRAFF. The chain uses TRBV6-6 and TRBJ1-1, with 8 bases fitting TRBD1. Germline V lookup: CDR1 MNHNY, CDR2 SVGAGI (reference sequence). V was pared by 2 bases and J by 10 bases, with 6 bases of the junction left unmatched. The length of the CDR3 is 13 residues.

V gene TRBV28 combines with J gene TRBJ2-4; 8 bases are a match to TRBD1. The junction had 12 bases not matched to a gene; V was cut back by 2 bases and J by 0 bases. Germline V gives CDR1 MDHEN, CDR2 SYDVKM. This CDR3 contains 19 residues. Here the CDR3 DNA reads TGTGCCAGCAGTTTAGCAGGACAGGGTCTGAGATTAGCCAAAAACATTCAGTACTTC. This sequence encodes CASSLAGQGLRLAKNIQYF.

The rearrangement uses TRBV9 and TRBJ2-4; D is possibly TRBD1 (6 bases). Trimming left V 0 bases short and J 1 base short, with 14 bases between. This CDR3 is 17 amino acids long. Per germline, CDR1 SGDLS and CDR2 YYNGEE. CDR3 sequence (DNA): TGTGCCAGCAGCGTAGGTGGTAGGGGGTTTGCCAAAAACATTCAGTACTTC. This sequence encodes CASSVGGRGFAKNIQYF.

V gene TRBV27 combines with J gene TRBJ2-7; TRBD1 is a possible D gene (6 bases). The CDR3 contains 15 residues. V was pared by 6 bases and J by 1 base, with 16 bases between. Germline values: CDR1 MNHEY, CDR2 SMNVEV (reference sequence). The CDR3 sequence is CASRHPGQKSYEQYF. CDR3 in DNA: TGTGCCAGCAGGCACCCAGGACAGAAGTCCTACGAGCAGTACTTC.

The chain joins TRBV4-3 to TRBJ2-7; TRBD1 aligns across 9 bases. CDR3 size: 15 residues. The V gene's germline CDR1 is LGHNA and CDR2 YSLEER. After removal of 2 bases from V and 2 bases from J, the junction contained 4 bases not matched to a gene. The CDR3 DNA follows: TGCGCCAGCAGCCAACTGACAGGGGGGGCCTACGAGCAGTACTTC. Translating gives CASSQLTGGAYEQYF.

The V call is TRBV10-1, the J call TRBJ2-6; D call uncertain. Germline loops: CDR1 WNHNN, CDR2 SYGVQD (reference sequence). The CDR3 sequence is 15 residues long. V was shortened by 3 bases and J by 4 bases, with 10 bases between the two germline ends. The CDR3 coding sequence is TGCGCCAGCAGTGACCCCGCGTCCGGGGCCAACGTCCTGACTTTC. This translates into CASSDPASGANVLTF.

The chain has TRBV5-4 and TRBJ1-2, with D tentatively TRBD1 (5 bases). Per the germline V gene, CDR1 is SGHNT and CDR2 is YYREEE (reference sequence). V gave up 2 bases and J gave up 3 bases, with 20 bases separating them. This CDR3 is 17 amino acids long. The CDR3 is CASSFGRGERGYYGYTF. In DNA form, the CDR3 reads TGTGCCAGCAGCTTCGGCCGAGGGGAACGGGGGTACTATGGCTACACCTTC.